These T cell receptor beta chains were read from a single sample in a study of T-cell memory formation after mild COVID-19. TCRdb itself ran the 5' RACE reads through MiXCR, one entry per CDR3 protein. The repertoire holds 200,000 to 250,000 distinct CDR3 sequences, with roughly 10% as singletons. Sequencing was carried out using PBMCs or a T cell subset sorted from them (not recorded which). Receptor source: a man younger than 35 who had mild COVID-19 (a few samples of this study predate the infection). Cell type and time point are not known. Both conserved end residues are part of each CDR3. The D gene is left open where the match is weak. Clone size is shown for a subset of rows, as once, few, many or a class of expanded clone.

NA,TRBV29-1,NA,TRBJ2-5,CSVESRGGVRGDQETQYF,TGCAGCGTTGAATCCAGAGGTGGGGTGAGGGGAGACCAAGAGACCCAGTACTTC
NA,TRBV4-3,NA,TRBJ2-3,CASSQGPSDTQYF,TGCGCCAGCAGCCAAGGCCCCTCAGATACGCAGTATTTT
few,TRBV9,NA,TRBJ2-6,CASSVYGAPGANVLTF,TGTGCCAGCAGCGTATATGGGGCCCCTGGGGCCAACGTCCTGACTTTC
many,TRBV12-3/TRBV12-4,TRBD2,TRBJ2-3,CASSRLADTQYF,TGTGCCAGCAGTCGACTAGCGGATACGCAGTATTTT
few,TRBV10-2,TRBD2,TRBJ2-5,CASRPPAAGGTQYF,TGCGCCAGCAGACCCCCCGCCGCGGGAGGGACCCAGTACTTC
few,TRBV6-1,TRBD2,TRBJ2-1,CASASGATWQFF,TGTGCCAGCGCTAGCGGGGCTACATGGCAGTTCTTC
NA,TRBV2,NA,TRBJ1-6,CASSEVETYNSPLHF,TGTGCCAGCAGTGAAGTAGAAACCTATAATTCACCCCTCCACTTT
few,TRBV7-7,TRBD2,TRBJ2-2,CASSGGLVTGELFF,TGTGCTAGCAGCGGGGGACTTGTCACCGGGGAGCTGTTTTTT
few,TRBV7-2,TRBD2,TRBJ2-1,CASSQRGGRFGEQFF,TGTGCCAGCAGCCAGCGGGGGGGCCGTTTCGGTGAGCAGTTCTTC
many,TRBV6-2/TRBV6-3,NA,TRBJ1-5,CASSPHGGGLGQPQHF,TGTGCCAGCAGTCCGCACGGTGGGGGGCTAGGTCAGCCCCAGCATTTT
few,TRBV20-1,NA,TRBJ1-1,CSARRSLQIMNTEAFF,TGCAGTGCTCGACGATCGCTACAGATCATGAACACTGAAGCTTTCTTT
NA,TRBV4-3,NA,TRBJ2-2,CASSQDNSGELFF,TGCGCCAGCAGCCAAGATAACTCCGGGGAGCTGTTTTTT
few,TRBV7-2,TRBD1,TRBJ2-3,CASSERQGYTDTQYF,TGTGCCAGCAGCGAGCGACAGGGGTACACAGATACGCAGTATTTT
many,TRBV7-8,NA,TRBJ2-3,CASSLNWGMGTDTQYF,TGTGCCAGCAGCTTAAACTGGGGAATGGGCACAGATACGCAGTATTTT
few,TRBV5-1,TRBD2,TRBJ2-1,CASSSAPTSGGRNEQFF,TGCGCCAGCAGCTCGGCCCCTACTAGCGGGGGGCGCAATGAGCAGTTCTTC
many,TRBV27,TRBD1,TRBJ2-3,CASSLWSARGQVISDTQYF,TGTGCCAGCAGTTTATGGTCGGCTCGGGGACAGGTTATTTCAGATACGCAGTATTTT
NA,TRBV29-1,NA,TRBJ1-1,CSASTGRDTEAFF,TGCAGCGCCAGCACAGGGAGAGACACTGAAGCTTTCTTT
NA,TRBV3-1,NA,TRBJ1-4,CASSQMIAGGNEKLFF,TGTGCCAGCAGCCAAATGATTGCTGGGGGCAATGAAAAACTGTTTTTT
few,TRBV18,NA,TRBJ2-3,CASSPPFGGTDTQYF,TGTGCCAGCTCACCTCCCTTCGGTGGGACGGATACGCAGTATTTT
NA,TRBV15,NA,TRBJ1-5,CATSREGFQPQHF,TGTGCCACCAGCAGAGAGGGGTTTCAGCCCCAGCATTTT
few,TRBV6-2/TRBV6-3,NA,TRBJ1-1,CASGQTGSMNTEAFF,TGTGCCAGCGGACAAACAGGGTCGATGAACACTGAAGCTTTCTTT
few,TRBV5-1,TRBD1,TRBJ1-1,CASSWGQGDTEAFF,TGCGCCAGCAGCTGGGGACAGGGGGACACTGAAGCTTTCTTT
few,TRBV9,TRBD1,TRBJ2-7,CASSVLRGQTLYEQYF,TGTGCCAGCAGTGTCCTTAGGGGGCAGACCCTCTACGAGCAGTACTTC
many,TRBV30,TRBD2,TRBJ2-3,CACRITSGGDTQYF,TGTGCCTGCCGCATCACTAGCGGGGGCGATACGCAGTATTTT
many,TRBV7-2,NA,TRBJ1-2,CASSPPWGSTNYGYTF,TGTGCCAGCAGCCCCCCTTGGGGCTCGACTAACTATGGCTACACCTTC
NA,TRBV11-3,TRBD2,TRBJ2-3,CASSPQRGPYGDTQYF,TGTGCCAGCAGCCCCCAGCGGGGGCCCTATGGAGATACGCAGTATTTT
NA,TRBV7-8,TRBD1,TRBJ1-2,CASSPTGGSPSGYTF,TGTGCCAGCAGCCCGACAGGGGGCAGTCCCTCGGGCTACACCTTC
few,TRBV6-1,NA,TRBJ2-2,CASSDPGANTGELFF,TGTGCCAGCAGTGACCCCGGGGCCAACACCGGGGAGCTGTTTTTT
many,TRBV5-1,NA,TRBJ2-3,CASSLGVQGDTQYF,TGCGCCAGCAGCTTGGGTGTGCAAGGAGATACGCAGTATTTT
many,TRBV11-2,NA,TRBJ2-3,CASSLLVDTQYF,TGTGCCAGCAGCCTCCTAGTAGATACGCAGTATTTT
NA,TRBV12-3/TRBV12-4,NA,TRBJ2-1,CASSEGAYNEQFF,TGTGCCAGCAGTGAGGGGGCCTACAATGAGCAGTTCTTC
few,TRBV6-2/TRBV6-3,TRBD1,TRBJ1-1,CASSLDRGQVNTEAFF,TGTGCCAGCAGCCTTGACAGGGGGCAGGTGAACACTGAAGCTTTCTTT
few,TRBV7-9,TRBD1,TRBJ1-4,CASSWDRSREKLFF,TGTGCCAGCAGTTGGGACAGGTCCCGTGAAAAACTGTTTTTT
NA,TRBV20-1,NA,TRBJ1-3,CSAWTDGNTIYF,TGCAGTGCCTGGACAGACGGAAACACCATATATTTT
few,TRBV6-6,NA,TRBJ1-5,CASSDPRLGGSNQPQHF,TGTGCCAGCAGTGACCCGCGTTTGGGGGGGAGCAATCAGCCCCAGCATTTT
NA,TRBV12-3/TRBV12-4,NA,TRBJ1-6,CASSQIGQGMGSPLHF,TGTGCCAGCAGTCAAATAGGTCAGGGGATGGGTTCACCCCTCCACTTT
few,TRBV5-1,TRBD2,TRBJ2-1,CASSTGRLAGDYNEQFF,TGCGCCAGCAGCACCGGAAGACTAGCGGGGGACTACAATGAGCAGTTCTTC
few,TRBV9,TRBD2,TRBJ2-3,CASSMTSGALSGTQYF,TGTGCCAGCAGCATGACTAGCGGGGCCCTGAGCGGTACGCAGTATTTT
NA,TRBV5-5,NA,TRBJ1-5,CASSLVVSHSNQPQHF,TGTGCCAGCAGCTTGGTTGTGAGCCATAGCAATCAGCCCCAGCATTTT
many,TRBV11-3,NA,TRBJ2-1,CASSSPRDGNEQFF,TGTGCCAGCAGCTCCCCCCGGGACGGAAATGAGCAGTTCTTC
many,TRBV7-2,TRBD1,TRBJ2-1,CASRRQGGSYNEQFF,TGTGCCAGCAGGAGACAGGGTGGGTCCTACAATGAGCAGTTCTTC